This T cell receptor beta chain was identified during a study of blood T cell repertoires in COVID-19. Overall study context: In each case, the material was cDNA or gDNA derived from T cells, B-cell-depleted T cells, or PBMCs.

The CDR3 covers 14 residues. V lost 3 bases to trimming and J lost 5 bases, with 11 bases between them. Germline V gene sequence: CDR1 LGHDT, CDR2 YNNKEL (reference sequence). As processed by the authors: Reference gene primer amplification yielded estimated nucleated cell counts. Generated by immunoSEQ multiplex PCR, the TCRdb table keeps only in-frame clones and is missing some. From that table come the V and J calls and clone size; the DNA was used to work out D and trimming. Of a few hundred thousand clones listed, 89% are singletons. The source of this sequence is a woman aged 25-40 years with COVID-19, enrolled during active disease. The genes are TRBV3-1 (or the pseudogene TRBV3-2) and TRBJ1-5; D perhaps matches TRBD1 (6 bases). Sequenced: peripheral blood. Here the CDR3 reads CASSQGNRDQPQHF. The CDR3 DNA sequence: TGTGCCAGCAGCCAGGGGAACAGGGATCAGCCCCAGCATTTT.